At least ten counts were recorded for the clone carrying this T cell receptor beta chain. This library used roughly 370 ng RNA and molecular barcoded adaptors spanning alpha/delta and beta/gamma chains. A single record per CDR3 protein comes from TCRdb applying MiXCR to the reads. Of around 130,000 distinct CDR3 sequences in the sample, 13% were seen once. The CDR3 has 14 amino acids. V lost 3 bases to trimming and J lost 5 bases, with 14 bases between them. Germline assignment: CDR1 DFQATT and CDR2 SNEGSKA (reference sequence). This specimen belongs to a study of read filtering for tumor transcriptome and immune sequencing. Study as a whole: The cohort had some 17 men and 14 to 15 women aged roughly 40 to 90, mean roughly 66 years. By R-ISS, stages I, II and III held roughly 8, 15 and 7 patients. Transcriptome libraries were built from DNase-treated RNA.

Specimen: a population of CD138-negative cells sorted from bone marrow. The rearrangement links TRBV20-1 to TRBJ2-1, with D perhaps matching TRBD1 or TRBD2 (6 bases each). The TCR comes from a donor at least 40 years old with multiple myeloma. CDR3 nucleotides: TGCAGTGCTAGTCGCGGCGGGGACAACAATGAGCAGTTCTTC. Its translation: CSASRGGDNNEQFF.